This T cell receptor beta chain emerged from a study of T cells in tumors after PD-1 blockade. Study overall: Some patients also took daily vismodegib 150 mg during anti-PD-1 treatment.

Genomic DNA template from tumor biopsies or peripheral blood, about 600 ng to 6,500 ng input. Study-level results: About 41% of tumor TCR clonotypes were also found in blood.

The method was immunoSEQ multiplex PCR; TCRdb's version includes in-frame clones alone and lacks a portion of them. The repertoire holds 20,000 to 25,000 clones, with 78% as singletons. The V gene lost 0 bases and the J gene lost 0 bases, with 10 bases spanning the gap. The CDR3 runs to 15 residues. Per the germline V gene, CDR1 is SGHKS and CDR2 is YYEKEE (reference sequence). As for this clone: The antigen is undetermined.

The chain joins TRBV5-5 to TRBJ2-7, with D maybe TRBD2 (6 bases). The TCR originated in a human donor with basal cell carcinoma. This material consisted of PBMCs, taken before anti-PD-1 treatment. CDR3 region: CASSLAASASYEQYF. CDR3 DNA sequence: TGTGCCAGCAGCTTGGCGGCTAGCGCCTCCTACGAGCAGTACTTC.